A single TCR beta chain is shown here with its context. Its antigen is not known. CDR1 is SGHNT and CDR2 is YYREEE in the germline V gene (reference sequence). J gave up 1 base and V 1 base, and 3 bases lay outside the gene matches. CDR3 length: 15 residues. The data stem from a study of cytomegalovirus exposure and HLA in healthy donors. Study-level findings and limits: Sequencing probably produced one cluster of sequence variants that were highly shared. Because they were indistinguishable, some V segments, including TRBV6-2 and TRBV6-3, were excluded. Researchers counted some 150 TCR beta chains as cytomegalovirus-associated.

This PCR relied on a set of 60 Vbeta primers and 13 Jbeta primers. TCRdb's table, derived via immunoSEQ multiplex PCR, lists solely in-frame clones and lacks some. The data contain approximately 160,000 clones, 80% to 90% of them singletons. This sequence was found in a woman aged 18-29 years in good health and CMV-seronegative. The chain employs TRBV5-4 and TRBJ1-1; 8 bases are shared with TRBD1. The sequencing sample was made of PBMCs. CDR3 residues: CASSLPGQGNTEAFF. In nucleotides, the CDR3 is TGTGCCAGCAGCTTGCCCGGACAGGGGAACACTGAAGCTTTCTTT. The variable domain in full, with the rest retrieved from reference TRBV5-4 and TRBJ1-1, is ETGVTQSPTHLIKTRGQQVTLRCSSQSGHNTVSWYQQALGQGPQFIFQYYREEENGRGNFPPRFSGLQFPNYSSELNVNALELDDSALYLCASSLPGQGNTEAFFGQGTRLTVV.